What follows are 22 T cell receptor beta chains derived from one specimen sequenced in a study of blood T cell repertoires in COVID-19. Produced via immunoSEQ multiplex PCR; TCRdb's table is partial and in-frame only. The sample carries 140,000 to 150,000 clones, approximately 80% recorded once. The specimen sequenced was PBMCs or T cells enriched from blood (not recorded which). Source of these receptors: a woman between 45 and 65 years old who had recovered from COVID-19.

This chain uses TRBV5-4 with TRBJ1-2; TRBD1 aligns across 8 bases. This CDR3 spans 14 amino acids. The J segment lost 4 bases and the V segment lost 5 bases, leaving 7 bases of the junction unmatched. Germline V gene sequence: CDR1 SGHNT, CDR2 YYREEE (reference sequence). CDR3 protein: CASRSETGGYGYTF. The DNA for the CDR3 is TGTGCCAGCAGAAGCGAAACAGGGGGCTATGGCTACACCTTC. Complete variable domain (other parts from reference TRBV5-4 and TRBJ1-2): ETGVTQSPTHLIKTRGQQVTLRCSSQSGHNTVSWYQQALGQGPQFIFQYYREEENGRGNFPPRFSGLQFPNYSSELNVNALELDDSALYLCASRSETGGYGYTFGSGTRLTVV.

V usage is TRBV19 and J usage is TRBJ2-2; 11 bases align to TRBD2. V gave up 10 bases and J gave up 1 base; unmatched junction bases: 5. Germline V gives CDR1 LNHDA, CDR2 SQIVND (reference sequence). The CDR3 loop spans 15 amino acids. The CDR3 sequence is CATCTSGGNTGELFF. The CDR3 region has the DNA TGTGCCACCTGCACTAGCGGGGGGAACACCGGGGAGCTGTTTTTT. The complete variable domain, with remaining parts taken from reference TRBV19 and TRBJ2-2, reads DGGITQSPKYLFRKEGQNVTLSCEQNLNHDAMYWYRQDPGQGLRLIYYSQIVNDFQKGDIAEGYSVSREKKESFPLTVTSAQKNPTAFYLCATCTSGGNTGELFFGEGSRLTVL.

The chain has TRBV28 and TRBJ1-4, with 10 bases lining up with TRBD1. Germline CDR1 is MDHEN and CDR2 is SYDVKM. Trimming took 0 bases from V and 6 from J; bases not matched to a gene: 10. This CDR3 has 18 amino acids. CDR3 sequence: CASSLWGSTGGADEKLFF. The CDR3 nucleotides read TGTGCCAGCAGTTTATGGGGATCGACAGGGGGCGCCGATGAAAAACTGTTTTTT.

The rearrangement uses TRBV3-1 (or the pseudogene TRBV3-2) and TRBJ1-1; D unresolved. CDR1 and CDR2 from the germline V gene are LGHDT and YNNKEL (reference sequence). Trimming took off 4 bases at V and 0 bases at J, with 18 bases between the two ends. This CDR3 spans 17 amino acids. Here the CDR3 reads CASSPTSGGQMNTEAFF. The CDR3 DNA reads as TGTGCCAGCAGCCCCACCAGTGGAGGGCAAATGAACACTGAAGCTTTCTTT.

This chain joins TRBV5-1 and TRBJ2-7, with 7 positions matching TRBD1. The CDR3 runs 14 residues. V lost 2 bases to trimming and J lost 7 bases; unmatched junction nucleotides: 9. The germline gives CDR1 SGHRS, CDR2 YFSETQ. CDR3 in DNA: TGCGCCAGCAGCTTAGCGTCGGGACAGATAGAGCAGTACTTC. Residues: CASSLASGQIEQYF.

The chain combines TRBV10-3 with TRBJ2-5; 9 nucleotides match TRBD2. Germline V CDR1 and CDR2: ENHRY, SYGVKD. This CDR3 is 15 amino acids long. V trimming: 6 bases; J trimming: 0 bases; junction bases outside the gene matches: 5. CDR3: CAIRESGGNQETQYF. CDR3 DNA: TGTGCCATCAGGGAAAGCGGGGGGAACCAAGAGACCCAGTACTTC.

The V gene is TRBV30, the J gene TRBJ1-4; D is perhaps TRBD1 (5 bases). CDR1 and CDR2 (germline): GTSNPN, SVGIG (reference sequence). The V gene lost 3 bases and the J gene lost 6 bases, with 17 bases spanning the gap. The CDR3 spans 15 residues. This chain's CDR3 is CAWSRRDLKYEKLFF. The CDR3 DNA follows: TGTGCCTGGAGCCGGCGGGACTTAAAATATGAAAAACTGTTTTTT.

The rearrangement links TRBV28 to TRBJ1-4, with D perhaps TRBD1 (5 bases). The CDR3 sequence is 14 residues long. Per the germline V gene, CDR1 is MDHEN and CDR2 is SYDVKM. Trimming took 3 bases from V and 3 from J, leaving 8 bases between them. CDR3 in DNA: TGTGCCAGCAGTTTCACAGGCCCTAATGAAAAACTGTTTTTT. As protein: CASSFTGPNEKLFF.

The V call is TRBV24-1, the J call TRBJ1-2, with D perhaps matching TRBD1 (5 bases). Trimming stripped 7 bases from V and 3 bases from J, with 8 bases between. The CDR3 totals 12 residues. The germline gives CDR1 KGHDR, CDR2 SFDVKD. CDR3 in DNA: TGTGCCACCAGGGGGCGCGACTATGGCTACACCTTC. Translation gives CATRGRDYGYTF.

This sequence joins TRBV6-4 and TRBJ2-3; no firm D call. The CDR3 sequence is 14 residues long. Trimming took 5 bases from V and 0 from J, leaving 9 bases between them. The germline CDR1 and CDR2 sequences are MRHNA and SNTAGT. CDR3 in amino acids: CASSPRGSTDTQYF. CDR3 nucleotide sequence: TGTGCCAGCAGTCCCCGAGGAAGCACAGATACGCAGTATTTT.

This sequence joins TRBV7-3 and TRBJ2-2; D uncertain. CDR3 length equals 14 residues. CDR1 and CDR2 from the germline V gene are SGHTA and FQGTGA. Trimming stripped 5 bases from V and 5 bases from J, with 12 bases between. CDR3 sequence reads: CASSPTMRTGELFF. In DNA form, the CDR3 reads TGTGCCAGCAGCCCTACCATGCGTACCGGGGAGCTGTTTTTT.

In this sample, this clone turned up a few times. V and J are TRBV10-3 and TRBJ1-3; 10 positions agree with TRBD1. Germline V CDR1 and CDR2: ENHRY, SYGVKD. The V gene end was trimmed by 7 bases and the J gene end by 2 bases; junction bases not matched to a gene: 5. The CDR3 runs to 15 residues. CDR3 coding DNA: TGTGCCATCACCGGGGACAGGGGCCCTGGAAACACCATATATTTT. Its translation is CAITGDRGPGNTIYF.

The chain combines TRBV5-6 with TRBJ2-1; possible D gene TRBD2, 6 bases. V gave up 0 bases and J gave up 6 bases, with 13 bases separating them. Germline-derived CDR1 and CDR2 are SGHDT and YYEEEE. The CDR3 totals 15 residues. CDR3 in amino acids: CASSLVAAHRNEQFF. The CDR3 nucleotides read TGTGCCAGCAGCTTGGTAGCGGCCCATCGCAATGAGCAGTTCTTC. The complete variable domain, with remaining parts taken from reference TRBV5-6 and TRBJ2-1, reads DAGVTQSPTHLIKTRGQQVTLRCSPKSGHDTVSWYQQALGQGPQFIFQYYEEEERQRGNFPDRFSGHQFPNYSSELNVNALLLGDSALYLCASSLVAAHRNEQFFGPGTRLTVL.

The rearrangement links TRBV5-4 to TRBJ1-1, with 8 bases lining up with TRBD1. The germline gives CDR1 SGHNT, CDR2 YYREEE (reference sequence). The V gene end was trimmed by 4 bases and the J gene end by 4 bases; junction bases not matched to a gene: 6. The CDR3 contains 14 residues. CDR3 protein: CASSPGQGGTEAFF. The CDR3 region has the DNA TGTGCCAGCAGCCCCGGACAGGGCGGCACTGAAGCTTTCTTT.

V and J are TRBV11-3 and TRBJ2-1, with D possibly TRBD1 on 6 matching bases. Trimming removed 5 bases at V and 7 bases at J, with 18 bases between. Germline assignment: CDR1 SGHNT and CDR2 YENEEA. This CDR3 has 15 amino acids. The CDR3 spells CASSKEGDMGNEQFF. DNA for the CDR3: TGTGCCAGCAGCAAAGAGGGGGATATGGGGAATGAGCAGTTCTTC.

The V gene is TRBV11-2, the J gene TRBJ2-3, with a possible D match to TRBD2 (5 bases). With 6 bases removed from V and 2 bases from J, the gap between germline ends came to 9 bases. Germline CDR1 and CDR2: SGHAT and FQNNGV. The CDR3 totals 13 residues. The CDR3 nucleotides are TGTGCCAGCAGGTCCGGGGTCACAGATACGCAGTATTTT. Translating gives CASRSGVTDTQYF.

This sequence joins TRBV6-1 and TRBJ2-4, with a tentative D call TRBD1 (5 bases). Per the germline V gene, CDR1 is MNHNS and CDR2 is SASEGT. V gave up 3 bases and J gave up 0 bases, with 18 bases separating them. CDR3 length equals 18 residues. The CDR3 protein is CASSDPPGQVLAKNIQYF. In DNA form, the CDR3 reads TGTGCCAGCAGTGACCCCCCTGGACAAGTACTAGCCAAAAACATTCAGTACTTC.

The gene calls are TRBV18 and TRBJ1-5, with TRBD1 as a possible D gene (6 bases). The CDR3 runs to 14 residues. CDR1 and CDR2 from the germline V gene are KGHSH and LQKENI. V shed 10 bases and J shed 7 bases, with 20 bases lying between them. CDR3 residues: CATRRGGKEQPQHF. The CDR3 coding sequence is TGTGCCACCAGGCGAGGGGGTAAGGAGCAGCCCCAGCATTTT.

The CDR3 reads CSVGLAGAQETQYF. The CDR3, as DNA: TGCAGCGTTGGTCTGGCGGGGGCCCAAGAGACCCAGTACTTC. The chain recombines TRBV29-1 with TRBJ2-5; D possibly corresponds to TRBD2 (7 bases). V lost 4 bases and J 1 base, leaving 13 bases between the germline ends. The CDR3 extends over 14 amino acids. Germline assignment: CDR1 SQVTM and CDR2 ANQGSEA.

The chain combines TRBV5-8 with TRBJ2-3; TRBD2 aligns across 9 bases. There are 15 residues in the CDR3. Per the germline V gene, CDR1 is SGHTS and CDR2 is YDEGEE. The J segment lost 1 base and the V segment lost 0 bases, leaving 0 bases of the junction unmatched. CDR3 DNA sequence: TGTGCCAGCAGCTTGGTAGCGGGGGGCACAGATACGCAGTATTTT. It is translated as CASSLVAGGTDTQYF.

The chain recombines TRBV15 with TRBJ2-7, with 11 bases matching TRBD2. The length of the CDR3 is 15 residues. Germline CDR1 LNHNV, CDR2 YYDKDF (reference sequence). V gave up 3 bases and J gave up 0 bases; unmatched junction bases: 1. CDR3 bases: TGTGCCACCAGCAGCGGACTAGCGGGCTCCTACGAGCAGTACGTC. Residues: CATSSGLAGSYEQYV.

The rearrangement links TRBV7-9 to TRBJ1-5, with TRBD1 matching over 8 bases. The CDR3 loop spans 14 amino acids. Germline V CDR1 and CDR2: SEHNR, FQNEAQ (reference sequence). After removal of 5 bases from V and 5 bases from J, the junction contained 5 bases not matched to a gene. Here the CDR3 reads CASSQDRADQPQHF. CDR3 bases: TGTGCCAGCAGCCAGGACAGGGCAGATCAGCCCCAGCATTTT.